This TCR beta chain was captured by sequencing in a study of T cells in Graves' hyperthyroidism and ophthalmopathy. It was considered stable Graves' hyperthyroidism when ophthalmopathy did not progress within 18 months. PBMCs were obtained from 9.5 to 10 ml fresh peripheral blood. The CDR3 is 16 residues long. V shed 4 bases and J shed 2 bases, with 16 bases lying between them. Germline assignment: CDR1 SGHVS and CDR2 FNYEAQ. This clonotype was observed many times. TCR beta CDR3 regions were amplified from RNA transcripts. The TCR CDR3 first-round RT-PCR relied on the HTBI primer set. TCRdb redid the calling of the multiplex PCR reads with MiXCR, one entry per CDR3 protein. The repertoire has around 500,000 distinct CDR3 sequences, about 14% of them found once; the top ten carry approximately 14%.

The receptor was derived from a woman aged 40 to 50 with Graves' hyperthyroidism. Sequenced material: blood. The chain has TRBV7-6 and TRBJ2-3; perhaps TRBD2 as D (5 bases). DNA of the CDR3: TGTGCCAGCAGCTCCGTAGGGAGCCGGTACACAGATACGCAGTATTTT. Amino acids: CASSSVGSRYTDTQYF.